The 24 T cell receptor beta chains given below trace back to one sample, sequenced in a study of blood T cell repertoires in COVID-19. Using immunoSEQ multiplex PCR, the repertoire was profiled, and TCRdb retains in-frame clones only, with some absent. The sample holds some 100,000 clones, 88% seen once. The sample comprised peripheral blood. The receptors originated from a woman aged 55 to 70 with acute or convalescent COVID-19.

DNA for the CDR3: TGTGCCAGCAGCCAATTACAGGGAGTCACTGAAGCTTTCTTT. Amino acids: CASSQLQGVTEAFF. J is TRBJ1-1 and V is TRBV3-1 (or the pseudogene TRBV3-2); TRBD1 might be the D (6 bases). Per germline, CDR1 LGHDT and CDR2 YNNKEL (reference sequence). V dropped 2 bases and J dropped 4 bases, with 11 bases sitting between them. The CDR3 runs to 14 residues.

The chain recombines TRBV19 with TRBJ1-2; D is undetermined. V was cut by 6 bases and J by 1 base, with 15 bases left in between. From germline, CDR1 is LNHDA and CDR2 SQIVND (reference sequence). The CDR3 consists of 15 residues. The CDR3 reads CASREGIYDNYGYTF. The CDR3 DNA is TGTGCCAGTAGGGAGGGAATCTACGATAACTATGGCTACACCTTC.

V and J are TRBV18 and TRBJ2-2; 8 bases match TRBD2. CDR3 length: 17 residues. CDR1 is KGHSH, CDR2 LQKENI, per germline. V dropped 6 bases and J dropped 0; count of bases not matched to a gene: 9. Here the CDR3 DNA reads TGTGCCAGCTCTCCCCGAGGCGGGAGGTCGAACACCGGGGAGCTGTTTTTT. Translation gives CASSPRGGRSNTGELFF.

The J gene is TRBJ1-2, the V gene TRBV5-1; D is possibly TRBD1 (5 bases). Germline loops: CDR1 SGHRS, CDR2 YFSETQ. Trimming took 0 bases from V and 0 from J, leaving 12 bases between them. CDR3 size: 16 residues. The chain's CDR3 is CASSLGDAGSNYGYTF. DNA for the CDR3: TGCGCCAGCAGCTTGGGGGATGCAGGGTCTAACTATGGCTACACCTTC.

The V gene is TRBV5-1, the J gene TRBJ2-1; D might be TRBD2 (6 bases). The CDR3 has 16 amino acids. V was trimmed by 3 bases and J by 0 bases, leaving 13 bases between them. Germline values: CDR1 SGHRS, CDR2 YFSETQ. DNA for the CDR3: TGCGCCAGCAGCTCCGGGGCCGGGAGCTCCTACAATGAGCAGTTCTTC. This sequence encodes CASSSGAGSSYNEQFF.

This chain joins TRBV9 and TRBJ2-1; tentative D call: TRBD2 (6 bases). CDR3 length equals 13 residues. The V gene lost 3 bases and the J gene lost 4 bases, with 8 bases spanning the gap. CDR1 is SGDLS and CDR2 is YYNGEE in the germline V gene. The DNA of the CDR3 is TGTGCCAGCAGCGAGGGACTTTACAATGAGCAGTTCTTC. This sequence encodes CASSEGLYNEQFF.

The V and J genes are TRBV6-5 and TRBJ2-7; TRBD2 matches at 14 bases. The CDR3 extends over 14 amino acids. Germline CDR1 is MNHEY and CDR2 is SVGAGI. V was pared by 6 bases and J by 6 bases, with 4 bases of the junction left unmatched. Here the CDR3 DNA reads TGTGCCAGCAGGGGACTAGCGGGGGCCAGCGAGCAGTACGTC. Its translation is CASRGLAGASEQYV.

The chain recombines TRBV28 with TRBJ1-4, with 8 bases lining up with TRBD1. Germline CDR1 and CDR2: MDHEN and SYDVKM. CDR3 length: 14 amino acids. V trimming: 6 bases; J trimming: 8 bases; junction bases outside the gene matches: 8. The CDR3 is CASREGQAGEKLFF. CDR3 nucleotides: TGTGCCAGCAGGGAGGGACAGGCGGGAGAAAAACTGTTTTTT.

This chain links TRBV19 with TRBJ2-2; 11 bases match TRBD2. The CDR3 runs to 15 residues. V shed 5 bases, J shed 2 bases, and the junction held 1 base outside the gene matches. CDR1 LNHDA and CDR2 SQIVND come from the germline V gene (reference sequence). The CDR3 DNA reads TGTGCCAGTAGTCTAGCGGGAGGTAACACCGGGGAGCTGTTTTTT. Translated: CASSLAGGNTGELFF.

The chain carries TRBV9 and TRBJ1-1, with D hard to call. V was pared by 4 bases and J by 1 base, with 8 bases between. Germline-derived CDR1 and CDR2 are SGDLS and YYNGEE. This CDR3 is built from 13 residues. CDR3 sequence reads: CASSKRANTEAFF. As DNA, the CDR3 is TGTGCCAGCAGCAAGAGGGCGAACACTGAAGCTTTCTTT.

This clone came up once. This chain uses TRBV30 with TRBJ2-1; D remains ambiguous. Germline V lookup: CDR1 GTSNPN, CDR2 SVGIG (reference sequence). CDR3 size: 13 residues. Trimming took 5 bases from V and 4 from J, leaving 12 bases between them. The CDR3 DNA sequence: TGTGCCTGGGCTACTGACAATTACAATGAGCAGTTCTTC. It yields the protein CAWATDNYNEQFF.

This rearrangement joins TRBV7-8 to TRBJ2-1; the match to TRBD2 covers 8 bases. The junction had 15 bases not matched to a gene; V was cut back by 4 bases and J by 7 bases. The V gene's germline CDR1 is SGHVS and CDR2 FQNEAQ. CDR3 length: 17 residues. The DNA for the CDR3 is TGTGCCAGCAGCTCGTCATATTGGGGGACTAGTAAAAATGAGCAGTTCTTC. Translation gives CASSSSYWGTSKNEQFF.

CDR3 loop: CASSGQGATGNTIYF. The DNA for the CDR3 is TGTGCCAGCAGCGGACAGGGGGCGACTGGAAACACCATATATTTT. The V and J genes are TRBV6-5 and TRBJ1-3, with 11 bases fitting TRBD1. The CDR3 consists of 15 residues. Germline lookup yields CDR1 MNHEY and CDR2 SVGAGI. The J segment lost 2 bases and the V segment lost 6 bases, leaving 3 bases of the junction unmatched.

The chain recombines TRBV2 with TRBJ1-5; 8 bases are shared with TRBD1. CDR1 and CDR2 (germline): SNHLY, FYNNEI. This CDR3 comprises 14 residues. Trimming cost V 6 bases and J 2 bases; bases outside gene matches: 3. In DNA form, the CDR3 reads TGTGCCAGCAGATGGGGACAGGGCAATCAGCCCCAGCATTTT. Translated, it gives CASRWGQGNQPQHF. Looking up the rest from reference TRBV2 and TRBJ1-5 gives the full variable domain: EPEVTQTPSHQVTQMGQEVILRCVPISNHLYFYWYRQILGQKVEFLVSFYNNEISEKSEIFDDQFSVERPDGSNFTLKIRSTKLEDSAMYFCASRWGQGNQPQHFGDGTRLSIL.

J is TRBJ2-1 and V is TRBV7-2, with 7 bases lining up with TRBD2. The CDR3 is 16 amino acids. Germline values: CDR1 SGHTA, CDR2 FQGNSA. V gave up 8 bases and J gave up 7 bases; unmatched junction bases: 17. This chain's CDR3 is CASEGLAAQSYNEQFF. The CDR3, as DNA: TGTGCCAGCGAAGGGCTAGCGGCCCAATCGTATAATGAGCAGTTCTTC.

The chain is built from TRBV30 and TRBJ2-3; 12 bases are shared with TRBD2. The CDR3 contains 15 residues. J lost 5 bases, V lost 6 bases, and 9 bases had no gene match. CDR1 and CDR2 from the germline V gene are GTSNPN and SVGIG (reference sequence). This chain's CDR3 is CACSRLAGAEDTQYF. The DNA for the CDR3 is TGTGCCTGTTCCCGACTAGCGGGAGCGGAAGATACGCAGTATTTT.

CDR3 sequence (DNA): TGTGCCACCGGGGGCGGCCATGGCTACACCTTC. Translated, it gives CATGGGHGYTF. This chain connects TRBV15 to TRBJ1-2; weak D call: TRBD1 (6 bases). Germline V gene lookup returns CDR1 LNHNV and CDR2 YYDKDF (reference sequence). The CDR3 has 11 residues. V was pared by 8 bases and J by 6 bases, with 10 bases between. The variable domain in full, completed from reference TRBV15 and TRBJ1-2, reads DAMVIQNPRYQVTQFGKPVTLSCSQTLNHNVMYWYQQKSSQAPKLLFHYYDKDFNNEADTPDNFQSRRPNTSFCFLDIRSPGLGDTAMYLCATGGGHGYTFGSGTRLTVV.

The gene calls are TRBV25-1 and TRBJ1-3; D remains ambiguous. CDR1 MGHDK and CDR2 SYGVNS come from the germline V gene. The CDR3 loop spans 13 amino acids. The CDR3 DNA reads as TGTGCGGTGCAAGAGAGCCTTGGAAACACCATATATTTT. Its translation is CAVQESLGNTIYF.

The chain joins TRBV19 to TRBJ1-3; a possible D gene is TRBD1 (5 bases). Germline CDR1 LNHDA, CDR2 SQIVND (reference sequence). Trimming cost V 3 bases and J 2 bases, with 20 bases left between them. This CDR3 is built from 18 residues. CDR3 nucleotides: TGTGCCAGTAGTATCCGCGGGACGGGAAAAGGGACTGGAAACACCATATATTTT. This sequence encodes CASSIRGTGKGTGNTIYF.

This rearrangement joins TRBV2 to TRBJ2-5, with TRBD2 identical over 14 bases. CDR3 size: 15 residues. The germline V gene has CDR1 SNHLY and CDR2 FYNNEI. The J segment lost 4 bases and the V segment lost 4 bases, leaving 2 bases of the junction unmatched. In DNA, the CDR3 is TGTGCCAGCAGTGCGGGACTAGCGGGAGCAGAGACCCAGTACTTC. It encodes CASSAGLAGAETQYF.

The sample holds a few counts of this clone. Other DNA sequences within the sample encode an identical CDR3. The chain couples TRBV19 to TRBJ1-3; the D gene is possibly TRBD1 (5 bases). The CDR3 totals 14 residues. V was shortened by 10 bases and J by 1 base, with 14 bases between the two germline ends. Germline loops: CDR1 LNHDA, CDR2 SQIVND (reference sequence). This CDR3 is CATTRGGSGNTIYF. The CDR3 DNA reads as TGTGCCACCACCCGCGGGGGTTCTGGAAACACCATATATTTT. The variable domain in full, completed from reference TRBV19 and TRBJ1-3, reads DGGITQSPKYLFRKEGQNVTLSCEQNLNHDAMYWYRQDPGQGLRLIYYSQIVNDFQKGDIAEGYSVSREKKESFPLTVTSAQKNPTAFYLCATTRGGSGNTIYFGEGSWLTVV.

The chain links TRBV2 to TRBJ2-3, with D unresolved. V was clipped by 4 bases and J by 0 bases, with 11 bases between them. This CDR3 has 15 residues. CDR1 and CDR2 from the germline V gene are SNHLY and FYNNEI. CDR3 amino acids: CASSASATSTDTQYF. CDR3 DNA: TGTGCCAGCAGTGCTTCAGCGACCAGCACAGATACGCAGTATTTT.

This chain uses TRBV9 with TRBJ2-1, with D perhaps matching TRBD2 (6 bases). V shed 7 bases and J shed 9 bases, with 17 bases lying between them. The length of the CDR3 is 13 residues. CDR1 is SGDLS, CDR2 YYNGEE, per germline. The CDR3 loop is CASGGTVLGEQFF. The CDR3, as DNA: TGTGCCAGCGGAGGGACCGTACTTGGTGAGCAGTTCTTC.

The chain employs TRBV5-6 and TRBJ2-7; no firm D call. Germline loops: CDR1 SGHDT, CDR2 YYEEEE. The CDR3 runs 11 residues. Trimming shortened V by 4 bases and J by 6 bases, and 8 bases separated the two germline ends. CDR3 loop: CASSNSGEQYV. As DNA, the CDR3 is TGTGCCAGCAGCAACAGTGGCGAGCAGTACGTC.